The sequence of this T cell receptor beta chain was determined in a study of shared clonotypes between healthy human individuals. Study details: CD4 naive and CD4 memory each took three plates per donor, while CD8 naive took two and CD8 memory one.

Study conclusions and caveats: Memory subsets generally showed smaller estimated richness than naive subsets did.

In the naive CD8 group, cells lacked CD45RO and were positively selected for CCR7, so terminally differentiated effector memory CD45RA+ cells were left out. The germline CDR1 and CDR2 sequences are LNHDA and SQIVND (reference sequence). V was clipped by 2 bases and J by 6 bases, with 5 bases between them. The CDR3 sequence is 12 residues long. Regarding this clone: Its antigen is not known.

Under the authors' procedure: Filtering differed since immunoSEQ provided only junctions, with no quality scores. The repertoire was sequenced with immunoSEQ multiplex PCR; TCRdb's copy has only in-frame clones and lacks some. D and trimming were read from the DNA, whereas the V and J calls and clone size are those reported in that table. The profile shows about 2.2 million clones, more than 85% of them singletons. The TCR originated in a man in his late teens or twenties in good health. Some clones in this sample may be carry-over from other donors' samples. Input material: naive CD8+ T cells from PBMCs. V usage is TRBV19 and J usage is TRBJ1-5; no clear D. CDR3 loop: CASSIFPQPQHF. In nucleotides, the CDR3 is TGTGCCAGTAGTATATTCCCTCAGCCCCAGCATTTT.